This entry features one T cell receptor beta chain sequence. What it binds is not known. Assay used: immunoSEQ multiplex PCR; TCRdb lists only in-frame clones, some missing. The repertoire holds 65,000 to 100,000 clones, roughly 90% seen once, with less than 9% in the top ten. This record comes from a study of T cell responses to AZD1222 COVID-19 vaccine. The V gene lost 6 bases and the J gene lost 5 bases, with 19 bases spanning the gap. Germline loops: CDR1 MNHNY, CDR2 SVGAGI (reference sequence). This CDR3 region has 15 residues. General study results and limits: Donors skewed white British and female; clonal diversity was possibly underestimated.

The material was peripheral blood, obtained 28 days after the second AZD1222 dose. The receptor's source is an adult who received the AZD1222 COVID-19 vaccine. This chain links TRBV6-6 with TRBJ2-5; D is uncertain. The chain's CDR3 is CASRGSALSRETQYF. Here the CDR3 DNA reads TGTGCCAGCAGGGGGTCCGCGTTATCGAGGGAGACCCAGTACTTC.